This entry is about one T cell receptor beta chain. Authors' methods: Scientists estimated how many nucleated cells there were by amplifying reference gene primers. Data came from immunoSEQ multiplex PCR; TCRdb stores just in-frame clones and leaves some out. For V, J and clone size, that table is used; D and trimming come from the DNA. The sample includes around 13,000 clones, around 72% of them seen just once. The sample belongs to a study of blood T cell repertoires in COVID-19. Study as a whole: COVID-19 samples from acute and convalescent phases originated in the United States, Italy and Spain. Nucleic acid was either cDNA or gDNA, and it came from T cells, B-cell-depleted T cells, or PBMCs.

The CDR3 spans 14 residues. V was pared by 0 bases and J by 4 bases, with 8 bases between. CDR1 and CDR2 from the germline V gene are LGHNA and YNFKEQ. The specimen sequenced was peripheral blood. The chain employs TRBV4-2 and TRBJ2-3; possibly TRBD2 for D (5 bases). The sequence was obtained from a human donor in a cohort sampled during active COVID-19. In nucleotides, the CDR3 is TGTGCCAGCAGCCAAGACGTGGGAGCAGATACGCAGTATTTT. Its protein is CASSQDVGADTQYF.